The source of this T cell receptor (beta chain) is a study of T cell repertoires in cytomegalovirus infection. CDR3 length: 12 residues. Between the trimmed V and J ends, which lost 1 base and 7 bases, there was a span of 8 bases. Findings and limits, study-wide: It was HLA-C-restricted CMV-specific TCR beta clonotypes that dominated the response ex vivo.

This clonotype has a handful of counts. Its matching antigen is unknown. One entry per CDR3 protein, called by TCRdb with MiXCR from the reads. Here the sample spans roughly 500,000 distinct CDR3 sequences, approximately 46% being singletons. The V gene is TRBV12-3 or TRBV12-4, the J gene TRBJ2-7, with D unclear. Sample: cultured PBMCs, taken from culture after CMV antigen stimulation. The TCR sequence derives from a human donor in good health (CMV status not recorded). Some clones in this sample may be carry-over from other donors' samples. DNA for the CDR3: TGTGCCAGCAGTTTAGAGGCTGGGGAGCAGTACTTC. Protein product: CASSLEAGEQYF.